These T cell receptor beta chains were read from a single sample in a study of pediatric ulcerative colitis. Only in-frame clones appear in the TCRdb table, and some are missing; sequencing was by immunoSEQ multiplex PCR. The profile shows around 65,000 clones, 75% to 85% of them singletons. Sequenced material: blood. These receptors were obtained from a boy aged 10-17 years with moderate ulcerative colitis. Each CDR3 is given with its conserved first and last residue. The D gene is left open where the match is weak. Clone size appears in some rows only: once, few, many, or a class for an expanded clone.

V	size	J	D	DNA	CDR3
TRBV7-9	-	TRBJ2-6	TRBD2	TGTGCCAGCAGGCCTTTCAACGGACTAGCTTACGGGGCCAACGTCCTGACTTTC	CASRPFNGLAYGANVLTF
TRBV5-1	-	TRBJ2-7	-	TGCGCCAGCAGCTTGGGGACAGTACAGCTCTACGAGCAGTACTTC	CASSLGTVQLYEQYF
TRBV5-6	-	TRBJ1-2	-	TGTGCCAGCAGCTTGTCAGGGAGAAACTATGGCTACACCTTC	CASSLSGRNYGYTF
TRBV27	-	TRBJ1-5	-	TGTGCCAGCAGTTTTGGGTCCTATAGCAATCAGCCCCAGCATTTT	CASSFGSYSNQPQHF
TRBV9	few	TRBJ1-1	-	TGTGCCAGCAGCGTTACCGGGACGGCCTACACTGAAGCTTTCTTT	CASSVTGTAYTEAFF
TRBV18	-	TRBJ2-3	TRBD1	TGTGCCAGCTCACCACTTGCAGGGGGTTTGACAGATACGCAGTATTTT	CASSPLAGGLTDTQYF
TRBV19	-	TRBJ2-3	-	TGTGCCAGTAGTATTTCAGGGGTGCTCGAGATTTTAGCGGGCACAGATACGCAGTATTTT	CASSISGVLEILAGTDTQYF
TRBV20-1	few	TRBJ2-1	-	TGCAGTTTGGGGGCAGGAGAGCAGTTCTTC	CSLGAGEQFF
TRBV5-1	-	TRBJ2-3	TRBD2	TGCGCCAGCAGCCCGAGGCGGCGGGAGACGGATACGCAGTATTTT	CASSPRRRETDTQYF
TRBV18	-	TRBJ2-7	-	TGTGCCAGCTCACCAGGCTACGAGCAGTACTTC	CASSPGYEQYF
TRBV12-5	-	TRBJ2-2	-	TGTGCTAGTGGTTTGGCAGGGACCGGGGAGCTGTTTTTT	CASGLAGTGELFF
TRBV2	-	TRBJ2-7	TRBD1	TGTGCCAGTGGGACAGCCGGATACGAGCAGTACTTC	CASGTAGYEQYF
TRBV4-1	-	TRBJ1-4	-	TGCGCCAGCAGCCAAGAATTGGTGGGGGTGAAACTGTTTTTT	CASSQELVGVKLFF
TRBV5-1	once	TRBJ1-4	-	TGCGCCAGCAGCTTGGGGGCAGGGATCGCTGAAAAACTGTTTTTT	CASSLGAGIAEKLFF
TRBV7-9	-	TRBJ2-5	TRBD1	TGTGCCAGCAGCTTGACAGGGGATGGGGAGACCCAGTACTTC	CASSLTGDGETQYF
TRBV4-3	-	TRBJ1-3	-	TGCGCCAGCAGCCAAGATGGGGGAAACACCATATATTTT	CASSQDGGNTIYF
TRBV7-9	-	TRBJ1-1	-	TGTGCCAGCAGCTTAGCACAGAAGAACACTGAAGCTTTCTTT	CASSLAQKNTEAFF
TRBV25-1	-	TRBJ2-1	-	TGTGCCAGCAGTCCACTAGCCGAGCAGTTCTTC	CASSPLAEQFF
TRBV6-6	few	TRBJ1-2	-	TGTGCCAGCAGCCTCCTCGGGGGGCGCGTCAACTATGGCTACACCTTC	CASSLLGGRVNYGYTF
TRBV27	-	TRBJ2-1	-	TGTGCCAGCAGGTCGGACGCAAGTGGCAATGAGCAGTTCTTC	CASRSDASGNEQFF
TRBV5-1	-	TRBJ2-2	TRBD2	TGCGCCAGCAGCCTAAGGACTAGCGGGAGCCCGAACACCGGGGAGCTGTTTTTT	CASSLRTSGSPNTGELFF
TRBV27	-	TRBJ2-7	-	TGTGCCAGCAGTTTAATAGGGGAAATGTGGGCTGTACACGAGCAGTACTTC	CASSLIGEMWAVHEQYF
TRBV5-4	-	TRBJ2-1	TRBD2	TGTGCCAGCAGCCTTAAGGGCGCGGGGGGGTCCTACAATGAGCAGTTCTTC	CASSLKGAGGSYNEQFF
TRBV6-5	-	TRBJ2-1	TRBD2	TGTGCCAGCAGTTCTCCCGGGACTAGGAACAATGAGCAGTTCTTC	CASSSPGTRNNEQFF
TRBV7-3	-	TRBJ2-1	-	TGTGCCAGCAGCTTAAGCGGGCGGGTTTCTTACAATGAGCAGTTCTTC	CASSLSGRVSYNEQFF
TRBV9	-	TRBJ2-3	TRBD2	TGTGCCAGCAGCGTAGCTGGTAGCGGGAGCCCAGATACGCAGTATTTT	CASSVAGSGSPDTQYF
TRBV18	-	TRBJ1-5	TRBD1	TGTGCCAGCTCACCACAGGGGGCTTATACTCAGCCCCAGCATTTT	CASSPQGAYTQPQHF
TRBV27	-	TRBJ1-5	-	TGTGCCAGCAGTTTATCGGAGGTGAATAGCAATCAGCCCCAGCATTTT	CASSLSEVNSNQPQHF
TRBV19	-	TRBJ1-4	-	TGTGCCAGTAGAGCGGGGAGAGAACTGTTTTTT	CASRAGRELFF
TRBV6-4	-	TRBJ1-1	-	TGTGCCAGCAGTGTAGTAGCGAACACTGAAGCTTTCTTT	CASSVVANTEAFF
TRBV14	-	TRBJ2-2	-	TGTGCCAGCAGCCAAGTCGGGTTCCAGGGCACCGGGGAGCTGTTTTTT	CASSQVGFQGTGELFF
TRBV9	-	TRBJ2-7	-	TGTGCCAGCAGCGTAGGCCCCAGCTCCTACGAGCAGTACTTC	CASSVGPSSYEQYF
TRBV7-6	-	TRBJ2-1	-	TGTGCCAGCAGCTTAGCCTTCGGCTACCGCGCCTACAATGAGCAGTTCTTC	CASSLAFGYRAYNEQFF
TRBV7-3	few	TRBJ2-1	-	TGTGCCAGCAGCTATCTCAGTGCGGATGAGCAGTTCTTC	CASSYLSADEQFF
TRBV28	-	TRBJ2-5	-	TGTGCCAGCAGGGGGGCGGGACGGGAGACCCAGTACTTC	CASRGAGRETQYF
TRBV20-1	few	TRBJ1-1	TRBD1	TGCAGTGCTTCTGACAGGGGGGCTTTCTTT	CSASDRGAFF
TRBV5-1	-	TRBJ2-7	TRBD1	TGCGCCAGCAGCTTACAGGGGGCTAGGCGGGACGAGCAGTACTTC	CASSLQGARRDEQYF
TRBV5-1	-	TRBJ1-6	-	TGCGCCAGCAGCTTGGGGCAGAACTATAATTCACCCCTCCACTTT	CASSLGQNYNSPLHF
TRBV2	-	TRBJ1-5	-	TGTGCCAGCATAGGGCTGCCGAGCAATCAGCCCCAGCATTTT	CASIGLPSNQPQHF
TRBV15	-	TRBJ1-1	-	TGTGCCACCAGTAGACAGGACACTGAAGCTTTCTTT	CATSRQDTEAFF
TRBV25-1	-	TRBJ2-7	-	TGTGCCAGCAGTGAATTGGGCGAGCAGTACTTC	CASSELGEQYF
TRBV7-9	-	TRBJ2-2	TRBD1	TGTGCCAGCGGCGATTACAGGGGTGACACCGGGGAGCTGTTTTTT	CASGDYRGDTGELFF
TRBV5-6	-	TRBJ1-2	-	TGTGCCAGCAGCCAAAGAGGGCCTAACTATGGCTACACCTTC	CASSQRGPNYGYTF
TRBV7-8	-	TRBJ2-5	-	TGTGCCAGCAGCGAATGGGAGACCCAGTACTTC	CASSEWETQYF
TRBV27	few	TRBJ1-5	TRBD1	TGTGCCAGCAGTTTGACAGGGTGGAATCAGCCCCAGCATTTT	CASSLTGWNQPQHF
TRBV30	-	TRBJ2-5	-	TGTGCCTGGAGTCGAGAGACCCAGTACTTC	CAWSRETQYF
TRBV5-1	few	TRBJ1-1	TRBD1	TGCGCCAGCAGCCAGGGACAGGGGGCGCAGAACACTGAAGCTTTCTTT	CASSQGQGAQNTEAFF
TRBV4-3	-	TRBJ2-5	-	TGCGCCAGCAGCCAAGAGGGCCAAGGAAAAGAGACCCAGTACTTC	CASSQEGQGKETQYF
TRBV15	once	TRBJ2-1	-	TGTGCCACCAGCAATCCGGGAGCCACCTACAATGAGCAGTTCTTC	CATSNPGATYNEQFF
TRBV5-1	once	TRBJ1-4	-	TGCGCCAGCAGCTTGGGGGGTGAAAAACTGTTTTTT	CASSLGGEKLFF
TRBV7-6	-	TRBJ1-2	-	TGTGCCAGCAGCTCCCCGCAGGGGAGCTATGGCTACACCTTC	CASSSPQGSYGYTF
TRBV7-2	-	TRBJ1-1	TRBD1	TGTGCCAGCAGGCCTCAACAGGGGGATGAAGCTTTCTTT	CASRPQQGDEAFF
TRBV5-8	few	TRBJ1-2	-	TGTGCCAGCAGCTCGACCCGGACGGGGAACTATGGCTACACCTTC	CASSSTRTGNYGYTF
TRBV4-1	once	TRBJ1-5	-	TGCGCCAGCAGCCAACCCCCGGGTGGGTCTGGCAATCAGCCCCAGCATTTT	CASSQPPGGSGNQPQHF
TRBV9	-	TRBJ2-1	-	TGTGCCAGCAGCGTAGCGGGGAGGTCGTTTCGCGGGGATGAGCAGTTCTTC	CASSVAGRSFRGDEQFF
TRBV5-8	once	TRBJ2-7	-	TGTGCCAGCAGCTTGGACCACTACGAGCAGTACTTC	CASSLDHYEQYF
TRBV27	-	TRBJ2-3	-	TGTGCCAGCAGTTTCTCAGGGCCCGATACGCAGTATTTT	CASSFSGPDTQYF